This T cell receptor beta chain was retrieved from a study of blood T cell repertoires in COVID-19. Across the study: Sites across the United States, Italy and Spain contributed samples from acute and convalescent COVID-19.

Concerning this clone itself: Within the sample, other DNA sequences also encode this same CDR3.

Data came from immunoSEQ multiplex PCR; TCRdb stores just in-frame clones and leaves some out. Among some 360,000 clones, roughly 90% were seen once, and the ten largest hold approximately 1%. V dropped 0 bases and J dropped 0 bases, with 7 bases sitting between them. The CDR3 covers 15 residues. CDR1 is SGDLS, CDR2 YYNGEE, per germline. The J gene is TRBJ1-3, the V gene TRBV9; no reliable D call. Sequenced: PBMCs or T cells enriched from blood (not recorded which). The receptor was derived from a woman aged 30 to 39 who had been exposed to COVID-19. CDR3 in DNA: TGTGCCAGCAGCGTAGACGGGAGCTCTGGAAACACCATATATTTT. It translates to CASSVDGSSGNTIYF.